A single sample gave rise to the 32 T cell receptor beta chains below, sequenced in a study of blood T cell repertoires in COVID-19. Assay: immunoSEQ multiplex PCR; the TCRdb copy retains only in-frame clones and omits some. This repertoire shows about 130,000 clones, more than 70% found once; its top ten account for 0.95% to 1.5%. The sequenced sample was peripheral blood. These receptors came from a woman of 80 years or more with acute or convalescent COVID-19.

This chain uses TRBV20-1 with TRBJ2-3; D unclear. The CDR3 is 11 residues long. Germline CDR1 DFQATT, CDR2 SNEGSKA (reference sequence). V was clipped by 0 bases and J by 11 bases, with 9 bases between them. The CDR3 loop reads CSARDLPGQYF. The CDR3 DNA reads as TGCAGTGCTAGAGACCTCCCGGGGCAGTATTTT.

This clone was detected a few times. The chain carries TRBV4-2 and TRBJ1-6, with D perhaps matching TRBD1 (5 bases). Germline values: CDR1 LGHNA, CDR2 YNFKEQ. Trimming pared 1 base from V and 8 bases from J, leaving 12 bases between. The CDR3 extends over 15 amino acids. For the CDR3, the DNA is TGTGCCAGCAGCCAAGTCCGGGGGAATGATTCACCCCTCCACTTT. Translated, it gives CASSQVRGNDSPLHF.

V gene TRBV7-8 combines with J gene TRBJ1-1; the D gene is possibly TRBD1 (6 bases). CDR1 SGHVS and CDR2 FQNEAQ come from the germline V gene. There are 19 residues in the CDR3. Trimming removed 0 bases at V and 0 bases at J, with 20 bases between. Written as DNA, the CDR3 is TGTGCCAGCAGCTTAGCGGCCCTAACAGGGATCTTAGTGAACACTGAAGCTTTCTTT. This encodes CASSLAALTGILVNTEAFF.

CDR3 nucleotides: TGCGCCAGCAGCTCCGGGAGGGGGCGCACAGATACGCAGTATTTT. It is translated as CASSSGRGRTDTQYF. The V call is TRBV5-1, the J call TRBJ2-3; D is possibly TRBD2 (8 bases). Trimming took off 3 bases at V and 1 base at J, with 12 bases between the two ends. This CDR3 has 15 residues. CDR1 and CDR2 from the germline V gene are SGHRS and YFSETQ.

This clone was seen a single time. The V gene is TRBV3-1 (or the pseudogene TRBV3-2), the J gene TRBJ2-2, with 10 positions matching TRBD1. V trimming: 4 bases; J trimming: 4 bases; junction bases outside the gene matches: 9. The CDR3 is 17 amino acids. Germline V gene sequence: CDR1 LGHDT, CDR2 YNNKEL (reference sequence). The CDR3 sequence: CASSLITGQGRTGELFF. CDR3 sequence (DNA): TGTGCCAGCAGCCTTATCACGGGACAGGGGCGCACCGGGGAGCTGTTTTTT.

The chain couples TRBV3-1 (or the pseudogene TRBV3-2) to TRBJ1-3, with D possibly matching TRBD1 (5 bases). The germline V and J ends were trimmed by 1 base and 2 bases, with 6 bases remaining between them. CDR3 length: 14 residues. From germline, CDR1 is LGHDT and CDR2 YNNKEL (reference sequence). In nucleotides, the CDR3 is TGTGCCAGCAGCCAAGCAGGGACTGGAAACACCATATATTTT. It encodes CASSQAGTGNTIYF.

The rearrangement joins TRBV2 to TRBJ2-1, with D tentatively TRBD2 (5 bases). The CDR3 runs 12 residues. Trimming took off 6 bases at V and 8 bases at J, with 11 bases between the two ends. CDR1 and CDR2 from the germline V gene are SNHLY and FYNNEI. The CDR3 is CASRGLPDEQFF. CDR3 DNA: TGTGCCAGCAGAGGACTCCCGGATGAGCAGTTCTTC.

V usage is TRBV19 and J usage is TRBJ2-7; 10 positions agree with TRBD1. V lost 3 bases and J lost 6; bases outside the gene matches: 5. CDR3 length equals 14 residues. Germline V gene lookup returns CDR1 LNHDA and CDR2 SQIVND (reference sequence). In DNA form, the CDR3 reads TGTGCCAGTAGTATGACAGGGGGCATCGGCGAGCAGTACTTC. Its protein is CASSMTGGIGEQYF.

V is TRBV2 and J is TRBJ2-1, with D tentatively TRBD2 (5 bases). The germline V gene has CDR1 SNHLY and CDR2 FYNNEI. V lost 5 bases, J lost 0 bases, and 14 bases lay in between. The length of the CDR3 is 16 residues. The CDR3 is CASSSDSASSYNEQFF. The CDR3 bases are TGTGCCAGCAGTTCCGATAGCGCGAGCTCCTACAATGAGCAGTTCTTC.

The chain joins TRBV18 to TRBJ1-4, with a weak D call TRBD1 (6 bases). The CDR3 covers 13 residues. CDR1 and CDR2 (germline): KGHSH, LQKENI. The V and J ends lost 8 bases and 7 bases respectively, with 14 bases between them. The CDR3 region is CASARGQPEKLFF. CDR3 DNA sequence: TGTGCCAGCGCCAGGGGACAACCTGAAAAACTGTTTTTT.

In this sample, this clone turned up a few times. V gene TRBV5-4 combines with J gene TRBJ2-7; 8 positions match TRBD1. This CDR3 region has 13 residues. Germline trimming cut 5 bases from V and 2 bases from J; bases unmatched to any gene: 3. CDR1 SGHNT and CDR2 YYREEE come from the germline V gene (reference sequence). The CDR3 region is CASSWDRTYEQYF. In nucleotides, the CDR3 is TGTGCCAGCAGTTGGGACAGGACCTACGAGCAGTACTTC.

This chain's CDR3 is CASSENRDSSNTDTQYF. CDR3 coding DNA: TGTGCCAGCAGTGAAAACCGGGACTCTAGCAACACAGATACGCAGTATTTT. The chain couples TRBV25-1 to TRBJ2-3; maybe TRBD2 (6 bases). CDR1 and CDR2 from the germline V gene are MGHDK and SYGVNS. This CDR3 comprises 17 residues. V gave up 2 bases and J gave up 2 bases, with 17 bases separating them.

The chain has TRBV12-3 or TRBV12-4 and TRBJ2-1; tentative D call: TRBD1 (6 bases). V was pared by 3 bases and J by 15 bases, with 15 bases between. The CDR3 length is 12 residues. For the CDR3, the DNA is TGTGCCAGCAGTTTTTCGACAGGCCGAACGTTCTTC. Its translation is CASSFSTGRTFF.

The V gene is TRBV28, the J gene TRBJ1-1, with a weak D call TRBD1 (5 bases). The V gene lost 5 bases and the J gene lost 4 bases, with 14 bases spanning the gap. This CDR3 contains 14 residues. The germline CDR1 and CDR2 sequences are MDHEN and SYDVKM. CDR3 nucleotides: TGTGCCAGCAGTCCCGGGGGGGTGCGCACTGAAGCTTTCTTT. Amino acid sequence: CASSPGGVRTEAFF. Supplemented by reference TRBV28 and TRBJ1-1, the full variable domain reads DVKVTQSSRYLVKRTGEKVFLECVQDMDHENMFWYRQDPGLGLRLIYFSYDVKMKEKGDIPEGYSVSREKKERFSLILESASTNQTSMYLCASSPGGVRTEAFFGQGTRLTVV.

The chain recombines TRBV6-2 or TRBV6-3 with TRBJ1-1; D is possibly TRBD1 (6 bases). V was cut by 6 bases and J by 5 bases, with 13 bases left in between. Germline lookup yields CDR1 MNHEY and CDR2 SVGEGT. The CDR3 runs to 13 residues. The CDR3 reads CASSRGMETEAFF. The CDR3, as DNA: TGTGCCAGCAGCAGGGGCATGGAGACTGAAGCTTTCTTT.

The chain recombines TRBV11-2 with TRBJ1-2, with unresolved D. The CDR3 runs 13 residues. Trimming took off 1 base at V and 5 bases at J, with 8 bases between the two ends. CDR1 is SGHAT and CDR2 is FQNNGV in the germline V gene. In nucleotides, the CDR3 is TGTGCCAGCAGCTTAGGTCAGAAGTATGGCTACACCTTC. It encodes CASSLGQKYGYTF.

The chain is built from TRBV29-1 and TRBJ2-4; TRBD1 matches 9 bases. V was pared by 0 bases and J by 6 bases, with 9 bases of the junction left unmatched. Per the germline V gene, CDR1 is SQVTM and CDR2 is ANQGSEA. The CDR3 has 16 residues. DNA for the CDR3: TGCAGCGTTGAAGACCTAGGGGGACAGGGCTTAAACATTCAGTACTTC. This gives the protein CSVEDLGGQGLNIQYF.

This clone was counted a single time. The rearrangement uses TRBV5-1 and TRBJ2-1; 8 bases map to TRBD2. The CDR3 totals 15 residues. V shed 10 bases and J 3 bases; nucleotides not matched to a gene: 12. Germline values: CDR1 SGHRS, CDR2 YFSETQ. This chain's CDR3 is CASQPASGYYNEQFF. CDR3 nucleotide sequence: TGCGCCTCCCAGCCCGCTAGCGGGTACTACAATGAGCAGTTCTTC.

The V gene is TRBV3-1 (or the pseudogene TRBV3-2), the J gene TRBJ1-5, with no clear D. V lost 4 bases and J lost 7, with 17 bases in between. The CDR3 is 15 residues long. From germline, CDR1 is LGHDT and CDR2 YNNKEL (reference sequence). CDR3 amino acids: CASSPTTDGWQPQHF. CDR3 DNA sequence: TGTGCCAGCAGCCCAACTACCGACGGTTGGCAGCCCCAGCATTTT.

The CDR3 region has the DNA TGTGCCAGCAGTTACTCGGGCGGGAGAGACCGCGGGGAGCTGTTTTTT. Translation gives CASSYSGGRDRGELFF. V is TRBV6-6 and J is TRBJ2-2; 7 positions agree with TRBD2. Germline CDR1 reads MNHNY; CDR2 reads SVGAGI (reference sequence). The CDR3 sequence is 16 residues long. J lost 7 bases, V lost 0 bases, and 8 bases had no gene match.

This chain links TRBV6-1 with TRBJ1-6; 9 nucleotides line up with TRBD1. The germline gives CDR1 MNHNS, CDR2 SASEGT. CDR3 length: 14 amino acids. J was trimmed by 7 bases and V by 6 bases; bases with no gene match: 4. CDR3 sequence: CASSQTGGNSPLHF. For the CDR3, the DNA is TGTGCCAGCAGCCAGACAGGGGGAAATTCACCCCTCCACTTT.

This chain connects TRBV5-1 to TRBJ2-1; 9 bases match TRBD2. V dropped 5 bases and J dropped 3; count of bases not matched to a gene: 6. Germline V gene sequence: CDR1 SGHRS, CDR2 YFSETQ. The CDR3 has 15 residues. CDR3 in amino acids: CASSPLAGNYNEQFF. CDR3 DNA: TGCGCCAGCAGTCCCCTAGCGGGAAACTACAATGAGCAGTTCTTC.

The rearrangement joins TRBV18 to TRBJ2-1; D is unclear. The V gene lost 3 bases and the J gene lost 10 bases, with 10 bases spanning the gap. CDR1 KGHSH and CDR2 LQKENI come from the germline V gene. The CDR3 extends over 12 amino acids. The CDR3 sequence: CASSPSVNEQFF. In DNA, the CDR3 is TGTGCCAGCTCACCGTCAGTCAACGAGCAGTTCTTC.

The V gene is TRBV27, the J gene TRBJ1-5; TRBD1 matches at 9 bases. CDR1 and CDR2 (germline): MNHEY, SMNVEV (reference sequence). This CDR3 has 18 amino acids. Losses at the gene ends were 7 bases for V and 0 bases for J; bases not matched to a gene: 13. CDR3 amino acids: CASTPGTGLPLSNQPQHF. The CDR3 nucleotides read TGTGCCAGCACCCCAGGGACAGGGCTGCCTCTTAGCAATCAGCCCCAGCATTTT.

The rearrangement uses TRBV2 and TRBJ2-1; TRBD2 matches at 9 bases. The CDR3 spans 13 residues. The ends lost 8 bases at V and 4 bases at J; junction bases unmatched: 3. CDR1 is SNHLY and CDR2 is FYNNEI in the germline V gene. The CDR3 region has the DNA TGTGCCAGCGTAGCGGGGGAGTACAATGAGCAGTTCTTC. Its protein product is CASVAGEYNEQFF.

The chain employs TRBV6-5 and TRBJ1-4, with TRBD1 as a possible D gene (5 bases). The length of the CDR3 is 15 residues. Trimming stripped 4 bases from V and 5 bases from J, with 14 bases between. Germline loops: CDR1 MNHEY, CDR2 SVGAGI. The CDR3 DNA follows: TGTGCCAGCAGTTCCCCGCAGGGTTACAATGAAAAACTGTTTTTT. Translated, it gives CASSSPQGYNEKLFF.

The chain has TRBV2 and TRBJ2-7; 11 nucleotides match TRBD2. The junction had 13 bases not matched to a gene; V was cut back by 3 bases and J by 0 bases. CDR3 length: 19 amino acids. The germline V gene encodes CDR1 SNHLY and CDR2 FYNNEI. The CDR3 coding sequence is TGTGCCAGCAGTGAGCCCGGGGCTAGCGGGAGGCCCCTCTCCTACGAGCAGTACTTC. It specifies CASSEPGASGRPLSYEQYF.

J is TRBJ1-2 and V is TRBV7-9; 8 bases are a match to TRBD1. Germline V gene sequence: CDR1 SEHNR, CDR2 FQNEAQ (reference sequence). Trimming cost V 1 base and J 6 bases; bases outside gene matches: 1. The CDR3 has 13 residues. The CDR3 protein is CASSLGTGNGYTF. CDR3 coding DNA: TGTGCCAGCAGCTTAGGGACAGGGAATGGCTACACCTTC.

CDR3 sequence: CASSFAGPTNPQHF. As DNA, the CDR3 is TGTGCCAGCAGTTTTGCAGGGCCAACTAATCCCCAGCATTTT. The chain joins TRBV28 to TRBJ1-5, with D maybe TRBD1 (5 bases). The CDR3 contains 14 residues. V was clipped by 3 bases and J by 10 bases, with 16 bases between them. In germline, CDR1 is MDHEN, CDR2 SYDVKM.

The DNA for the CDR3 is TGTGCCAGCCGAAGAGAGGGTGGAGCCGGAAAACTGTTTTTT. This encodes CASRREGGAGKLFF. V usage is TRBV6-1 and J usage is TRBJ1-4; no firm D call. CDR1 and CDR2 from the germline V gene are MNHNS and SASEGT. There are 14 residues in the CDR3. Trimming shortened V by 8 bases and J by 10 bases, and 20 bases separated the two germline ends.

The chain carries TRBV20-1 and TRBJ1-1; no clear D. The CDR3 runs 12 residues. V lost 3 bases to trimming and J lost 2 bases, with 7 bases between them. Germline CDR1 is DFQATT and CDR2 is SNEGSKA (reference sequence). The CDR3 sequence is CSASTVNTEAFF. The CDR3 region has the DNA TGCAGTGCTAGTACTGTAAACACTGAAGCTTTCTTT.

The chain joins TRBV10-2 to TRBJ1-3; D remains unclear. With 0 bases removed from V and 2 bases from J, the gap between germline ends came to 11 bases. The CDR3 length is 16 residues. In germline, CDR1 is WSHSY, CDR2 SAAADI. CDR3 bases: TGCGCCAGCAGTGAGTCGACGGGAAGTGCTGGAAACACCATATATTTT. Amino acids: CASSESTGSAGNTIYF.